This TCR beta chain is drawn from a study of human T cells and chemical hapten exposure. Study as a whole: Diphenylcyclopropenone was administered weekly to the scalp of patients throughout the approximately 25-week study. Patients, a majority of them female, were diagnosed with alopecia areata, totalis or universalis.

This clonotype was picked up a small number of times. The antigen remains undetermined. Specified time point: patch test 1, 2 weeks after DPC sensitization. The sample's treatment: therapeutic diphenylcyclopropenone sensitization with weekly scalp DPC. The study, taken as a whole, reports: There was a positive correlation between PT1 expanded TCR counts and patch test score.

CDR3 size: 14 residues. Trimming took off 8 bases at V and 0 bases at J, with 10 bases between the two ends. TCRdb re-called the RACE reads through MiXCR, storing one row per CDR3 protein. The data show tens of thousands of distinct CDR3 sequences, about 9.3% seen once. The source is a woman aged 45 to 65 with alopecia areata. Some clones in this sample may be carry-over from other donors' samples. The sample consisted of whole blood, taken in connection with sensitization to the hapten diphenylcyclopropenone (DPC). The rearrangement uses TRBV12-3 or TRBV12-4 and TRBJ2-2; D not certain. CDR3 coding DNA: TGTGCCAGCTCTAAACTCCCGAACACCGGGGAGCTGTTTTTT. Translation gives CASSKLPNTGELFF.